The T cell receptor beta chain described here comes from a study of glioma-infiltrating T cells. Regarding the study as a whole: CDR3 overlap between tissue and blood was very small. Gliomas, especially low-grade, showed above-expected tissue-blood divergence; non-neoplastic patients showed below.

The iRepertoire nested amplicon-rescue multiplex PCR amplified TCR alpha and beta CDR3s from RNA. Tissue mRNA or PBMC total RNA, roughly 95-400 ng, went into one-step reverse transcription and amplification. TCRdb itself ran the multiplex PCR reads through MiXCR, one entry per CDR3 protein. This sample carries 95,000 to 150,000 distinct CDR3 sequences, roughly 24% of them seen once, and the ten largest clones take 13% to 15%. As regards this clonotype: Its antigen is unknown.

The CDR3 is made up of 16 amino acids. Germline-derived CDR1 and CDR2 are LNHDA and SQIVND (reference sequence). J was trimmed by 5 bases and V by 4 bases; bases with no gene match: 8. The specimen sequenced was glioma tissue, nonneoplastic brain tissue, or PBMCs (not recorded which). The sequence derives from a human donor with low-grade glioma or glioblastoma, undergoing nonglioma brain surgery, or in good health (not recorded which). This rearrangement joins TRBV19 to TRBJ2-2; 9 bases match TRBD1. As DNA, the CDR3 is TGTGCCAGTAGTAAAACAGGGGGCTTCGGGACCGGGGAGCTGTTTTTT. Translation gives CASSKTGGFGTGELFF. The whole variable domain, filled in from reference TRBV19 and TRBJ2-2, reads DGGITQSPKYLFRKEGQNVTLSCEQNLNHDAMYWYRQDPGQGLRLIYYSQIVNDFQKGDIAEGYSVSREKKESFPLTVTSAQKNPTAFYLCASSKTGGFGTGELFFGEGSRLTVL.